This paragraph covers one TCR beta chain sequence. Its antigen is as yet unknown. By way of CD45RO/CCR7/CD25/CD127/CD95/CD27, the CD4+ regulatory, stem cell-like memory, central memory and naive cells were sorted. The data stem from a study of beta chain features in type 1 diabetes. Study-wide results and caveats: Shorter TCRB CDR3s, moderately but significantly so, were found in Type 1 diabetes patients in all four CD4+ subsets.

This CDR3 has 17 residues. Germline CDR1 reads SGHVS; CDR2 reads FQNEAQ. V was trimmed by 5 bases and J by 0 bases, leaving 20 bases between them. The entirety of the isolated RNA underwent reverse transcription, so expressed TCRB transcripts were sequenced. The method was immunoSEQ multiplex PCR; TCRdb's version includes in-frame clones alone and lacks a portion of them. This sample carries 25,000 to 30,000 clones, 65% of them seen once, and the ten largest clones take roughly 2.4%. The origin of this receptor is a woman younger than 45 with type 1 diabetes. Material for sequencing was Tregs from blood. This chain connects TRBV7-8 to TRBJ2-7, with D possibly TRBD1 on 5 matching bases. The CDR3 reads CASSAQVGAFSSYEQYF. DNA of the CDR3: TGTGCCAGCAGCGCCCAGGTAGGGGCTTTCAGCTCCTACGAGCAGTACTTC. The variable domain in full, with the rest retrieved from reference TRBV7-8 and TRBJ2-7, is GAGVSQSPRYKVAKRGQDVALRCDPISGHVSLFWYQQALGQGPEFLTYFQNEAQLDKSGLPSDRFFAERPEGSVSTLKIQRTQQEDSAVYLCASSAQVGAFSSYEQYFGPGTRLTVT.